This TCR beta chain was retrieved from a study of control samples from healthy donors and cancer patients. Clones were sequenced by immunoSEQ multiplex PCR, and TCRdb holds only the in-frame ones, with some missing. The sample includes 120,000 or so clones, less than 90% seen only once; the top ten take around 2%. This CDR3 has 15 residues. The ends were cut back, 0 bases at V and 2 bases at J, with 10 bases in the middle. The germline V gene encodes CDR1 LGHNT and CDR2 FRNRAP. This receptor was identified in a man aged 18 to 29 in good health. The chain uses TRBV12-5 and TRBJ2-5; D is uncertain. The sequencing sample was made of blood. CDR3 amino acids: CASGLVWPVQETQYF. The CDR3 region has the DNA TGTGCTAGTGGTTTGGTATGGCCAGTGCAAGAGACCCAGTACTTC.